This T cell receptor (beta chain) appears in the sequencing data of a study of shared clonotypes between healthy human individuals. Study in general: Donor composition was a couple of women and a few men, aged 18 to 49.

The V and J ends lost 1 base and 11 bases respectively, with 11 bases between them. CDR3 length: 13 residues. The germline gives CDR1 SEHNR, CDR2 FQNEAQ (reference sequence). Naive CD4+ cells were CD45RA-selected; the remaining cells were memory. Replicate PCRs for sorted subsets used 200 ng DNA; this equaled some 30,000 T cell genomes. Libraries were prepared by immunoSEQ multiplex PCR; TCRdb keeps only in-frame clonotypes and omits some of them. This table has over 850,000 clones, approximately 78% appearing once. Input material: memory CD4+ T cells from PBMCs. The subset is: CD45RA-negative fraction. V gene TRBV7-9 combines with J gene TRBJ1-4; D is undetermined. The source is a man aged 18 to 29 in good health. Some clones in this sample may be carry-over from other donors' samples. CDR3 region: CASSLGTPGKLFF. CDR3 coding DNA: TGTGCCAGCAGCTTAGGGACTCCGGGGAAACTGTTTTTT.